Here is one T cell receptor beta chain with its context. The antigen remains undetermined. Assay: immunoSEQ multiplex PCR; the TCRdb copy retains only in-frame clones and omits some. The sample has fewer than 90,000 clones, around 80% seen once. Germline CDR1 SGHRS, CDR2 YFSETQ. After removal of 0 bases from V and 2 bases from J, the junction contained 1 base not matched to a gene. The CDR3 has 17 residues. The data are from a study of neoadjuvant anti-PD-1 for oral cavity cancer. Study-wide findings and caveats: Each response group had just a few patients in TCR analyses.

Patients were newly diagnosed with stage II-IVA oral cavity squamous cell carcinoma without prior systemic or radiation treatment. The patients had HPV-negative, locally advanced oral cavity squamous cell carcinoma. Specimen: PBMCs, collected before nivolumab (anti-PD-1) treatment. The origin of this receptor is a person between 35 and 79 years old with oral cavity squamous cell carcinoma. This sequence joins TRBV5-1 and TRBJ2-1; 14 bases line up with TRBD2. The DNA of the CDR3 is TGCGCCAGCAGCTTGGGACTAGCGGGAGGGCCCTACAATGAGCAGTTCTTC. Translating gives CASSLGLAGGPYNEQFF.